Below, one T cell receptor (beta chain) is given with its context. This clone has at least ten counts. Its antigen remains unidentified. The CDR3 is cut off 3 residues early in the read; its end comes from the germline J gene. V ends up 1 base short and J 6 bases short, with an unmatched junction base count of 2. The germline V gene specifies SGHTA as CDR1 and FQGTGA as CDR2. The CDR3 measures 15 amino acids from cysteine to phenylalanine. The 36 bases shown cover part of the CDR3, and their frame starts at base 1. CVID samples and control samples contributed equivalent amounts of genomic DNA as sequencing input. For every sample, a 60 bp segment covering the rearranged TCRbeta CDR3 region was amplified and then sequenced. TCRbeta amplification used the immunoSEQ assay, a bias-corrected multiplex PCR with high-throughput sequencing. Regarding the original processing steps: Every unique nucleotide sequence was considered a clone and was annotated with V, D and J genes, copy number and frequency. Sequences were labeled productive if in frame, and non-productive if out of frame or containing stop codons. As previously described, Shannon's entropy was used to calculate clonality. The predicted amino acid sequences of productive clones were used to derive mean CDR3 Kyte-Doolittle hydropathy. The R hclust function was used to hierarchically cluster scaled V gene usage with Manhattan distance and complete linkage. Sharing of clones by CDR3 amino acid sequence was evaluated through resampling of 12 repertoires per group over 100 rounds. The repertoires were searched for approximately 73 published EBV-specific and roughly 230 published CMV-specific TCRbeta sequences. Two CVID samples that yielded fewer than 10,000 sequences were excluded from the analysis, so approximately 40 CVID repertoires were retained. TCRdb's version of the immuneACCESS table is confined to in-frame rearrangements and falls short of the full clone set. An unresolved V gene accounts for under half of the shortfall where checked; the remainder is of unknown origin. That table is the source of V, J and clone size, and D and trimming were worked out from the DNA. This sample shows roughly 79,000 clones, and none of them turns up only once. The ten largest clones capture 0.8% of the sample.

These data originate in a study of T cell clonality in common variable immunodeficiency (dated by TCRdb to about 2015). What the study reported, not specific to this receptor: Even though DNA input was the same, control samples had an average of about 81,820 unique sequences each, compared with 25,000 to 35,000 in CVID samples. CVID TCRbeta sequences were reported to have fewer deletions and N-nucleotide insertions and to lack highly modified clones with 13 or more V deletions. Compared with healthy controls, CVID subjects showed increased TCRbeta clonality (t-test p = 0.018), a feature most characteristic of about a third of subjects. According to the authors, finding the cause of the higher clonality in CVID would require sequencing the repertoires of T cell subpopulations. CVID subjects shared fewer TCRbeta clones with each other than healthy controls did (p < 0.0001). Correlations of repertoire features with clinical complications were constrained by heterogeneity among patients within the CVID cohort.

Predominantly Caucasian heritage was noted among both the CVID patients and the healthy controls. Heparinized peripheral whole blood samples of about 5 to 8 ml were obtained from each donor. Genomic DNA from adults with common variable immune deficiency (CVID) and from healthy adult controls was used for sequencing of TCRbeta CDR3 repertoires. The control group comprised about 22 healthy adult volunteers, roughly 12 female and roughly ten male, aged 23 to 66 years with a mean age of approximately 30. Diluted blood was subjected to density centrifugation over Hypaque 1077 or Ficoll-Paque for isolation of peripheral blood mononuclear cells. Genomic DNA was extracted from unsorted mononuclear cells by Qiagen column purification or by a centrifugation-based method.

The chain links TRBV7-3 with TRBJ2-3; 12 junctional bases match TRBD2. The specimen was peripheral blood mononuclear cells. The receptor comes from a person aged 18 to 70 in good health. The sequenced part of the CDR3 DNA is TGTGCCAGCAGCTTAAGGACTAGCGGGAAGGATACG. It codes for CASSLRTSGKDT. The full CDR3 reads CASSLRTSGKDTQYF. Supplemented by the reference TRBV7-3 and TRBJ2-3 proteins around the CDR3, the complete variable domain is GAGVSQTPSNKVTEKGKYVELRCDPISGHTALYWYRQSLGQGPEFLIYFQGTGAADDSGLPNDRFFAVRPEGSVSTLKIQRTERGDSAVYLCASSLRTSGKDTQYFGPGTRLTVL.